Listed below are T cell receptor beta chains from one sample, sequenced in a study of radiotherapy plus CTLA-4 blockade in lung cancer. Clones were sequenced by immunoSEQ multiplex PCR, and TCRdb holds only the in-frame ones, with some missing. The data contain 45,000 to 75,000 clones, just over 75% of them singletons. The sequenced sample was peripheral blood, obtained from a patient treated with radiotherapy plus ipilimumab. These receptors all stem from a human donor with non-small cell lung cancer who had a partial response to radiotherapy plus ipilimumab. CDR3s include the opening cysteine and the closing phenylalanine or tryptophan. The D gene is left open where the match is weak. The size of a clone is reported for some rows only, either as once, few or many, or as a class for expanded clones.

d_gene,v_gene,j_gene,abundance,len,CDR3nt,CDR3aa
TRBD2,TRBV23-1,TRBJ2-7,NA,17,TGCGCCAGCAGTCAATCCTCCACTAGCGGTCCTGTCTACGAGCAGTACTTC,CASSQSSTSGPVYEQYF
TRBD2,TRBV7-2,TRBJ2-3,NA,15,TGTGCCAGCAGCCTAGCGGGGGGTGCCACAGATACGCAGTATTTT,CASSLAGGATDTQYF
NA,TRBV5-1,TRBJ2-6,few,15,TGCGCCAGCAGCCGGAACAGGGTTGGGGCCAACGTCCTGACTTTC,CASSRNRVGANVLTF
TRBD2,TRBV7-9,TRBJ2-4,NA,16,TGTGCCAGCAGCTCGATAGCGGGGCTAGCCAAAAACATTCAGTACTTC,CASSSIAGLAKNIQYF
TRBD1,TRBV19,TRBJ2-7,once,14,TGTGCCAGTACCAGGACAGGGCATTCGGTCGAGCAGTACTTC,CASTRTGHSVEQYF
TRBD2,TRBV27,TRBJ2-2,NA,15,TGTGCCAGCAGGCCGGGACTAGCGAACACCGGGGAGCTGTTTTTT,CASRPGLANTGELFF
TRBD1,TRBV27,TRBJ2-7,NA,14,TGTGCCAGCAGTTCTCCGGGACAGGGCTTGGGACAGTACTTC,CASSSPGQGLGQYF
TRBD1,TRBV5-1,TRBJ1-1,few,14,TGCGCCAGCAGCACGGGACAGACGAACACTGAAGCTTTCTTT,CASSTGQTNTEAFF
TRBD1,TRBV11-3,TRBJ2-3,NA,15,TGTGCCAGCAGCTTCCGGGGACAGGGAGGAGATACGCAGTATTTT,CASSFRGQGGDTQYF
NA,TRBV7-3,TRBJ2-7,NA,15,TGTGCCAGCAGCTTAGAGGGCGGGGCGACCTACGAGCAGTACTTC,CASSLEGGATYEQYF
NA,TRBV11-2,TRBJ1-1,few,14,TGTGCCAGCAGCTTAGCTGGGGAGTACACTGAAGCTTTCTTT,CASSLAGEYTEAFF
NA,TRBV19,TRBJ1-1,once,11,TGTGCCAGTAGTACCCTGACTGAAGCTTTCTTT,CASSTLTEAFF
NA,TRBV4-1,TRBJ2-2,NA,16,TGCGCCAGCAGCCAAGAGAGGCAGGGGAACACTGGGGAGCTGTTTTTT,CASSQERQGNTGELFF
TRBD1,TRBV6-6,TRBJ2-2,NA,13,TGTGCCATTCGACAGGGGGCGGCCGGGGAGCTGTTTTTT,CAIRQGAAGELFF
TRBD2,TRBV5-1,TRBJ2-1,NA,12,TGCGCCAGCGGGCTAGCGGGGGCCGAGCAGTTCTTC,CASGLAGAEQFF
TRBD2,TRBV14,TRBJ2-3,NA,19,TGTGCCAGCAGCCAAGATCTGTCGGGGGGAACCCCTAGCGCAGATACGCAGTATTTT,CASSQDLSGGTPSADTQYF
TRBD2,TRBV18,TRBJ2-4,NA,14,TGTGCCAGCTCACCTGCTAGCGGAAAAAACATTCAGTACTTC,CASSPASGKNIQYF
NA,TRBV10-2,TRBJ2-7,NA,17,TGCGCCAGCAGTGAAGGGGGGGTCGGGTCAGGCTCCTACGAGCAGTACTTC,CASSEGGVGSGSYEQYF
TRBD2,TRBV9,TRBJ2-3,NA,12,TGTGCCAGCAGCGGAGCGGGGGGAACGCAGTATTTT,CASSGAGGTQYF
TRBD2,TRBV5-1,TRBJ2-2,few,17,TGCGCCAGCAGCTTGGTTTTGCGGGGGGCGAACACCGGGGAGCTGTTTTTT,CASSLVLRGANTGELFF
NA,TRBV5-4,TRBJ2-2,NA,16,TGTGCCAGCAGCTTTACGCTAGCGTCGAACACCGGGGAGCTGTTTTTT,CASSFTLASNTGELFF
NA,TRBV19,TRBJ1-6,NA,14,TGTGCCAGTAGTATGCAGGGGAATAATTCACCCCTCCACTTT,CASSMQGNNSPLHF
TRBD1,TRBV6-5,TRBJ1-1,once,14,TGTGCCAGCAGTTCTTCAGGGGGTGATACTGAAGCTTTCTTT,CASSSSGGDTEAFF
TRBD1,TRBV2,TRBJ1-4,NA,15,TGTGCCAGCAGTCGGACAGGGACGCTGGGGGAAAAACTGTTTTTT,CASSRTGTLGEKLFF
NA,TRBV7-6,TRBJ2-2,NA,13,TGTGCCAGCGTGGAGGACGGCACCGGGGAGCTGTTTTTT,CASVEDGTGELFF
TRBD1,TRBV5-1,TRBJ1-2,NA,15,TGCGCCAGCAGCTTTAGGGTAGACAGGGGAAATGGCTACACCTTC,CASSFRVDRGNGYTF
NA,TRBV27,TRBJ2-3,NA,16,TGTGCCAGCAGTTCCCAACCCACAGGGAGCCCAGATACGCAGTATTTT,CASSSQPTGSPDTQYF
NA,TRBV7-6,TRBJ2-1,NA,16,TGTGCCAGCAGCCCCGAAGGCGGGGGCGCCTACAATGAGCAGTTCTTC,CASSPEGGGAYNEQFF
NA,TRBV18,TRBJ2-1,NA,14,TGTGCCAGCTCACCACCAGCCAGGGACAATGAGCAGTTCTTC,CASSPPARDNEQFF
NA,TRBV2,TRBJ1-6,NA,13,TGTGCCAGCAGTGCAAACAGAAATTCACCCCTCCACTTT,CASSANRNSPLHF
NA,TRBV14,TRBJ1-6,NA,13,TGTGCCAGCAGCACGGGGAGTTGGTCACCCCTCCACTTT,CASSTGSWSPLHF
NA,TRBV10-1,TRBJ2-1,NA,15,TGCGCCAGCAGTGAGTTTCCAGGGGCCTACAATGAGCAGTTCTTC,CASSEFPGAYNEQFF
NA,TRBV21-1,TRBJ2-1,NA,16,TGTGCCAGCAGCAAAGAGGCGGGGGGAAACCGCAATGAGCAGTTCTTC,CASSKEAGGNRNEQFF
NA,TRBV6-5,TRBJ2-2,NA,13,TGTGCCAGCAGCCTCGGACTTACCGGGGAGCTGTTTTTT,CASSLGLTGELFF
NA,TRBV30,TRBJ1-5,NA,13,TGTGCCTGGAGCCACGGGGGAACTCAGCCCCAGCATTTT,CAWSHGGTQPQHF
NA,TRBV5-6,TRBJ1-1,few,12,TGTGCCAGCACGCTTCAGGACACTGAAGCTTTCTTT,CASTLQDTEAFF
NA,TRBV5-1,TRBJ2-5,NA,16,TGCGCCAGCAGCTTGGGTGATGTCGGTTTCGTGGAGACCCAGTACTTC,CASSLGDVGFVETQYF
TRBD2,TRBV2,TRBJ2-5,NA,14,TGTGCCAGCAGGGGGGGGTCGGACCAAGAGACCCAGTACTTC,CASRGGSDQETQYF
TRBD1,TRBV28,TRBJ1-6,few,15,TGTGCCAGCAGTCCAGGACAGGGTAACAATTCACCCCTCCACTTT,CASSPGQGNNSPLHF
TRBD1,TRBV7-2,TRBJ2-1,NA,14,TGTGCCAGCAGCTCCCTAGACAGGGTTAATGAGCAGTTCTTC,CASSSLDRVNEQFF
NA,TRBV11-2,TRBJ1-1,NA,15,TGTGCCAGCAGAAGGGGTGTCTGGGAGAACACTGAAGCTTTCTTT,CASRRGVWENTEAFF
TRBD2,TRBV6-5,TRBJ2-1,few,15,TGTGCCAGCAGGGGACTAGCGGGGGTGGAAAATGAGCAGTTCTTC,CASRGLAGVENEQFF
TRBD1,TRBV5-1,TRBJ2-5,NA,14,TGCGCCAGCAGCAAGGACAGGGTCGTAGAGACCCAGTACTTC,CASSKDRVVETQYF
NA,TRBV10-3,TRBJ1-4,NA,11,TGTGCCACCCGGACAGACGAAAAACTGTTTTTT,CATRTDEKLFF
TRBD1,TRBV9,TRBJ1-6,NA,15,TGTGCCAGCAGGGCGCGGACAGGGACTAATTCACCCCTCCACTTT,CASRARTGTNSPLHF
TRBD1,TRBV19,TRBJ1-1,NA,19,TGTGCCAGTAGTAAATCACCGGGACAGGGGGCTCGGATGAACACTGAAGCTTTCTTT,CASSKSPGQGARMNTEAFF
TRBD1,TRBV5-1,TRBJ1-3,medium-sized,17,TGCGCCAGCAGCTTGACTGACAGGGGGAGAATCGGAAACACCATATATTTT,CASSLTDRGRIGNTIYF
TRBD1,TRBV19,TRBJ2-7,NA,14,TGTGCCAGTAGTATAGGGCAGGGGGCCTACGAGCAGTACTTC,CASSIGQGAYEQYF
NA,TRBV5-6,TRBJ1-4,NA,15,TGTGCCAGCAGCGACACAGGGATGGAGAATGAAAAACTGTTTTTT,CASSDTGMENEKLFF
NA,TRBV7-6,TRBJ1-1,NA,15,TGTGCCAGCAGCTCAGGGGTCCTAAGGAACACTGAAGCTTTCTTT,CASSSGVLRNTEAFF
NA,TRBV19,TRBJ2-2,NA,15,TGTGCCAGTAGTATGGGGGGACGAGACACCGGGGAGCTGTTTTTT,CASSMGGRDTGELFF